This T cell receptor beta chain comes out of a study of early T cells in non-severe SARS-CoV-2 infection. Each CDR3 protein gets one entry after TCRdb re-called the 5' RACE reads with MiXCR. In the table there are some 80,000 distinct CDR3 sequences, 9.5% to 15% of which are singletons. The length of the CDR3 is 12 residues. From germline, CDR1 is MGHRA and CDR2 YSYEKL. Trimming took off 1 base at V and 10 bases at J, with 9 bases between the two ends. The chain is built from TRBV4-1 and TRBJ2-3, with D perhaps matching TRBD2 (6 bases). The source material was whole blood. The TCR originated in an adult who was a healthcare worker with PCR-confirmed SARS-CoV-2 infection or an uninfected control (not recorded which). In DNA, the CDR3 is TGCGCCAGCAGCCAAGGGGGGGTTCCGCAGTATTTT. Amino acid sequence: CASSQGGVPQYF.